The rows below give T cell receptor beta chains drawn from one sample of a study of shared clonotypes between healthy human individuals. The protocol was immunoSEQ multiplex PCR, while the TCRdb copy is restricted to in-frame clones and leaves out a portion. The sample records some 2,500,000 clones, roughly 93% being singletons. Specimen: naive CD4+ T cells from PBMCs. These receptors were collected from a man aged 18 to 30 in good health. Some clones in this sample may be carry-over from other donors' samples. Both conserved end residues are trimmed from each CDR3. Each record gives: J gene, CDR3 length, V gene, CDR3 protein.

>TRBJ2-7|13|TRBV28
ASEPGQGSPYEQY
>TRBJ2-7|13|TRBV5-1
ASRSLAGGGTEQY
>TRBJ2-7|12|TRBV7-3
ASSPQLGVGEQY
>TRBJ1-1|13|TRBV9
ASSVLSGSRSEAF
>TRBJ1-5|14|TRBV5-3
ARSSPGQGRDQPQH
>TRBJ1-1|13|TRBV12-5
ASGSSLQGNTEAF
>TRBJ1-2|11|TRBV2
ASSEAQGRGYT
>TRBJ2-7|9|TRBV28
ASSLSSEQY
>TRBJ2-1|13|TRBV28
ASKGGGGYGNEQF
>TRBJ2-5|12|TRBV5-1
ASSLDPKAKTQY
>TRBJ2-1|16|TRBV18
ASSPGQGAIGAYNEQF
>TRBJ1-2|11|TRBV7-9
PTRQITNYGYT
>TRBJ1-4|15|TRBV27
ASSWRGRGLTNEKLF
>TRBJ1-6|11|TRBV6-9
ASAPDRFSPLH
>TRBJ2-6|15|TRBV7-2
ASSLGFRVSGANVLT
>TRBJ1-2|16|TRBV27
ASSRYTGQGVSNYGYT
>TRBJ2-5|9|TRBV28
AYGVKETQY
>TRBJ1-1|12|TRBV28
ASSFPEWNTEAF
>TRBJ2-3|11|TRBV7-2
ASSWAGADTQY
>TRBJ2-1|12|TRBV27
ASSFVGSRGEQF
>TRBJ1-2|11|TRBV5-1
ASSHDSLYGYT
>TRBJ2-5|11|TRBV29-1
SAIGDGQETQY
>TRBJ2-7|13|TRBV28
ASSLYRSHRHEQY
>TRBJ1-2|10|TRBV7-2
ASSSPRDGYT
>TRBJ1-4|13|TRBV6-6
ASSPRGGGNEKLF
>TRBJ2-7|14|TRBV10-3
AISESLGRGEYEQY
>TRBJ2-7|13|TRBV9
ASSVAGTHSYEQY
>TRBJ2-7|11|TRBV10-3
AIRPGPGAEQY